Described below is a single TCR beta chain sequence and its context. CDR3 length: 14 amino acids. CDR1 is SGHVS and CDR2 is FQNEAQ in the germline V gene. V lost 5 bases and J 2 bases, leaving 10 bases between the germline ends. In the study's own analysis: For nucleated cells, counts were estimated from reference gene primer amplification. Repertoires were generated with immunoSEQ multiplex PCR, while TCRdb's copy carries only in-frame clones and drops some. That table furnishes V, J and clone size, whereas the DNA furnished D and trimming. Among 1,200 to 1,500 clones, 94% were seen once, and the ten largest hold roughly 1.9%. This sample stems from a study of blood T cell repertoires in COVID-19. The overall study: The United States, Italy and Spain supplied acute and convalescent COVID-19 samples. PBMCs, B-cell-depleted T cells, or T cells provided the cDNA or gDNA that made up the material.

This clonotype was obtained from a human donor in a cohort sampled during active COVID-19. J is TRBJ1-3 and V is TRBV7-8; possible D gene TRBD1, 6 bases. Input material: peripheral blood. CDR3 DNA: TGTGCCAGCAGCATCACAGGGACTGGAAACACCATATATTTT. It translates to CASSITGTGNTIYF.